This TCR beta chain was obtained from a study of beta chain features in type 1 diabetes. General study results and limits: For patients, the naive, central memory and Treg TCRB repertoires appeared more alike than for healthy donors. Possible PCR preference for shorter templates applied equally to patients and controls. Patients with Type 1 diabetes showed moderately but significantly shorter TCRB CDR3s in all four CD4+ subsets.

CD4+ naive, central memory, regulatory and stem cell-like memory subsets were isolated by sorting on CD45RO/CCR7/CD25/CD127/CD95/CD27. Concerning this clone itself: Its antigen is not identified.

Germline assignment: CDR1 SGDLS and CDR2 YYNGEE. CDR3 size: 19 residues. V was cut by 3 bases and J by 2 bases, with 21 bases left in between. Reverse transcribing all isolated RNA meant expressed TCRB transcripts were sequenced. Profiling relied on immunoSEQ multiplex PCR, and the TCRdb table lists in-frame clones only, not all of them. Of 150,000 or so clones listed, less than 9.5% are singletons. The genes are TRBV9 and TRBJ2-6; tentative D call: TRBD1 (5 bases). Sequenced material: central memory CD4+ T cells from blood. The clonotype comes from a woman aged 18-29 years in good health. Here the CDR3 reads CASSASTDFQGAGANVLTF. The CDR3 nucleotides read TGTGCCAGCAGCGCCTCAACAGATTTCCAAGGGGCTGGGGCCAACGTCCTGACTTTC.